Presented here are 19 T cell receptor beta chains from one specimen sequenced in a study of blood T cell repertoires in COVID-19. Method: immunoSEQ multiplex PCR; TCRdb's copy keeps in-frame clones and lacks some. This table has more than 55,000 clones, roughly 80% appearing once. Input material: peripheral blood. The receptors stem from a man between 60 and 70 years old with acute or convalescent COVID-19.

The chain is built from TRBV5-6 and TRBJ2-5; TRBD2 is a possible D gene (6 bases). Germline CDR1 reads SGHDT; CDR2 reads YYEEEE. The CDR3 covers 14 residues. The V and J ends lost 3 bases and 1 base respectively, with 10 bases between them. The CDR3: CASSSTGVQETQYF. CDR3 nucleotides: TGTGCCAGCAGCTCTACGGGGGTCCAAGAGACCCAGTACTTC.

In this sample, this clone turned up once. The chain recombines TRBV5-4 with TRBJ2-6; no definite D call. This CDR3 has 17 residues. Looked up from germline, CDR1 is SGHNT and CDR2 is YYREEE (reference sequence). Trimming stripped 2 bases from V and 0 bases from J, with 12 bases between. CDR3 loop: CASSFAGTFSGANVLTF. As DNA, the CDR3 is TGTGCCAGCAGCTTTGCAGGAACGTTCTCTGGGGCCAACGTCCTGACTTTC.

The chain carries TRBV30 and TRBJ2-4, with D possibly matching TRBD1 (6 bases). In germline, CDR1 is GTSNPN, CDR2 SVGIG (reference sequence). V dropped 2 bases and J dropped 0 bases, with 23 bases sitting between them. CDR3 length equals 19 residues. The CDR3 loop is CAWSSHQITRTAAKNIQYF. The CDR3 region has the DNA TGTGCCTGGAGTTCACACCAGATAACTCGGACAGCAGCCAAAAACATTCAGTACTTC.

The chain recombines TRBV5-1 with TRBJ2-2; TRBD1 aligns across 7 bases. The CDR3 has 16 residues. The junction had 8 bases not matched to a gene; V was cut back by 1 base and J by 5 bases. Germline CDR1 reads SGHRS; CDR2 reads YFSETQ. The CDR3 DNA sequence: TGCGCCAGCAGCTTGTCAACAGGGGCCGATACCGGGGAGCTGTTTTTT. Protein product: CASSLSTGADTGELFF.

The chain uses TRBV27 and TRBJ2-1; D may be TRBD2 (6 bases). Per germline, CDR1 MNHEY and CDR2 SMNVEV (reference sequence). With 8 bases removed from V and 0 bases from J, the gap between germline ends came to 11 bases. The CDR3 consists of 14 residues. In nucleotides, the CDR3 is TGTGCCAGCTCACGGGGGAGCTCCTACAATGAGCAGTTCTTC. Protein: CASSRGSSYNEQFF.

The chain couples TRBV11-2 to TRBJ2-3; possible D gene TRBD2, 7 bases. Germline CDR1 and CDR2: SGHAT and FQNNGV. This CDR3 is 15 amino acids long. Trimming removed 5 bases at V and 3 bases at J, with 15 bases between. CDR3 nucleotides: TGTGCCAGCAGCCCGTCGGGGGGCAGGACAGATACGCAGTATTTT. As protein: CASSPSGGRTDTQYF.

The V gene is TRBV5-1, the J gene TRBJ2-3, with 9 bases that match TRBD1. The V and J ends lost 3 bases and 2 bases, in that order; junction bases with no gene match: 4. This CDR3 region has 15 residues. Germline assignment: CDR1 SGHRS and CDR2 YFSETQ. The CDR3 is CASSWGQGYTDTQYF. The CDR3 region has the DNA TGCGCCAGCAGCTGGGGACAGGGCTACACAGATACGCAGTATTTT.

The rearrangement links TRBV5-1 to TRBJ1-6, with TRBD1 matching 7 bases. This CDR3 is built from 15 residues. The V segment lost 0 bases and the J segment 11 bases; nucleotides outside the gene matches: 8. CDR1 is SGHRS and CDR2 is YFSETQ in the germline V gene. In DNA form, the CDR3 reads TGCGCCAGCAGCTTGGTTGACAGGGACGAAACACCCCTCCACTTT. This encodes CASSLVDRDETPLHF.

The rearrangement joins TRBV7-9 to TRBJ2-3; 7 bases are shared with TRBD2. Germline lookup yields CDR1 SEHNR and CDR2 FQNEAQ (reference sequence). This CDR3 spans 16 amino acids. Trimming took 7 bases from V and 2 from J; bases not matched to a gene: 12. CDR3 DNA sequence: TGTGCCAGCAACCCCGGATGGGGGGGGAACACAGATACGCAGTATTTT. The encoded protein is CASNPGWGGNTDTQYF. The full variable domain, its missing parts supplied by reference TRBV7-9 and TRBJ2-3, is DTGVSQNPRHKITKRGQNVTFRCDPISEHNRLYWYRQTLGQGPEFLTYFQNEAQLEKSRLLSDRFSAERPKGSFSTLEIQRTEQGDSAMYLCASNPGWGGNTDTQYFGPGTRLTVL.

V is TRBV19 and J is TRBJ1-2; D remains ambiguous. The CDR3 is 14 residues long. Looked up from germline, CDR1 is LNHDA and CDR2 is SQIVND (reference sequence). V lost 11 bases and J 2 bases, leaving 18 bases between the germline ends. The CDR3: CAVSSGVQNYGYTF. The CDR3 coding sequence is TGTGCCGTATCTTCGGGAGTCCAGAACTATGGCTACACCTTC.

The rearrangement uses TRBV19 and TRBJ2-2; TRBD2 aligns across 11 bases. After removal of 5 bases from V and 7 bases from J, the junction contained 6 bases not matched to a gene. Germline CDR1 is LNHDA and CDR2 is SQIVND (reference sequence). This CDR3 has 15 residues. The CDR3 loop reads CASSELAGAGGELFF. The DNA for the CDR3 is TGTGCCAGTAGTGAACTAGCGGGGGCCGGCGGGGAGCTGTTTTTT.

The CDR3 sequence is CASSRSTGTSGNTIYF. The DNA of the CDR3 is TGTGCCAGCAGCCGCTCGACAGGGACCTCTGGAAACACCATATATTTT. The chain recombines TRBV9 with TRBJ1-3; 7 bases are shared with TRBD1. V shed 4 bases and J 0 bases; nucleotides not matched to a gene: 7. CDR3 size: 16 residues. CDR1 SGDLS and CDR2 YYNGEE come from the germline V gene.

J is TRBJ2-5 and V is TRBV7-3; TRBD2 is a possible D gene (7 bases). The germline V and J ends were trimmed by 1 base and 5 bases, with 17 bases remaining between them. The CDR3 is 16 residues long. Germline CDR1 reads SGHTA; CDR2 reads FQGTGA. The CDR3 loop reads CASSLMGAGAGETQYF. CDR3 coding DNA: TGTGCCAGCAGCTTAATGGGCGCGGGGGCGGGGGAGACCCAGTACTTC.

This chain connects TRBV5-1 to TRBJ2-2; 8 nucleotides agree with TRBD1. The germline V gene encodes CDR1 SGHRS and CDR2 YFSETQ. This CDR3 region has 15 residues. Trimming removed 4 bases from V and 6 bases from J; junction bases left unmatched: 8. As DNA, the CDR3 is TGCGCCAGCAGCGACCGGACAGGGCCGGCCGGGGAGCTGTTTTTT. Encoded protein: CASSDRTGPAGELFF.

V is TRBV28 and J is TRBJ2-7; tentatively, D is TRBD1 (6 bases). Germline CDR1 is MDHEN and CDR2 is SYDVKM. This CDR3 comprises 15 residues. V was shortened by 4 bases and J by 3 bases, with 16 bases between the two germline ends. CDR3 protein: CASSSTATGSYEQYF. In DNA form, the CDR3 reads TGTGCCAGCAGTTCCACCGCGACAGGAAGCTACGAGCAGTACTTC. The full variable domain, completed using reference TRBV28 and TRBJ2-7, is DVKVTQSSRYLVKRTGEKVFLECVQDMDHENMFWYRQDPGLGLRLIYFSYDVKMKEKGDIPEGYSVSREKKERFSLILESASTNQTSMYLCASSSTATGSYEQYFGPGTRLTVT.

The chain combines TRBV4-1 with TRBJ2-1; maybe TRBD2 (6 bases). Trimming cost V 3 bases and J 2 bases, with 17 bases left between them. This CDR3 spans 17 amino acids. Germline V gene lookup returns CDR1 MGHRA and CDR2 YSYEKL. In nucleotides, the CDR3 is TGCGCCAGCAGCCAGCTGCTGGAGGGCCCCCCCTACAATGAGCAGTTCTTC. Amino acids: CASSQLLEGPPYNEQFF.

This chain joins TRBV13 and TRBJ1-4; maybe TRBD1 (6 bases). V lost 5 bases and J lost 7, with 14 bases in between. The CDR3 extends over 14 amino acids. The germline CDR1 and CDR2 sequences are PRHDT and FYEKMQ (reference sequence). The DNA of the CDR3 is TGTGCCAGCAGCCCACGGGGACAAGGTGAAAAACTGTTTTTT. Its translation is CASSPRGQGEKLFF. The full variable domain, rest sourced from reference TRBV13 and TRBJ1-4, is AAGVIQSPRHLIKEKRETATLKCYPIPRHDTVYWYQQGPGQDPQFLISFYEKMQSDKGSIPDRFSAQQFSDYHSELNMSSLELGDSALYFCASSPRGQGEKLFFGSGTQLSVL.

J is TRBJ2-6 and V is TRBV9, with a weak D call TRBD1 (5 bases). The germline V and J ends were trimmed by 3 bases and 0 bases, with 13 bases remaining between them. Germline-derived CDR1 and CDR2 are SGDLS and YYNGEE. The length of the CDR3 is 17 residues. The CDR3 sequence: CASSAVTANSGANVLTF. The CDR3 DNA is TGTGCCAGCAGCGCGGTGACAGCCAACTCTGGGGCCAACGTCCTGACTTTC.

The sample holds a few counts of this clone. The V and J genes are TRBV27 and TRBJ2-6; 7 nucleotides align to TRBD1. The CDR3 contains 17 residues. After removal of 5 bases from V and 0 bases from J, the junction contained 7 bases not matched to a gene. Germline lookup yields CDR1 MNHEY and CDR2 SMNVEV (reference sequence). DNA for the CDR3: TGTGCCAGCAGTACCGGACAGGAGAGCTCTGGGGCCAACGTCCTGACTTTC. This sequence encodes CASSTGQESSGANVLTF.